This T cell receptor (beta chain) is from a study of post-analysis software for immune sequencing data. Study as a whole: Patients had relapsing-remitting, secondary progressive or progressive-relapsing multiple sclerosis; some lacked subtype.

Study results and caveats: Diversity measured as normalized Chao1 was significantly lower in multiple sclerosis patients than in controls. The study found TRBV5-6, TRBV5-1 and TRBV20-1 among a handful of TRBV segments more frequent in patients than controls.

This clonotype was recorded many times. Its antigen is as yet unknown. CDR3 size: 12 residues. Between the trimmed V and J ends, which lost 6 bases and 6 bases, there was a span of 9 bases. Germline V lookup: CDR1 SNHLY, CDR2 FYNNEI. The TCR beta cDNA libraries contained unique molecular identifiers. Between about 1 and 10 million T cells gave rise to hundreds of thousands of cDNA molecules. One entry per CDR3 protein results from TCRdb running MiXCR on the PCR reads. The repertoire holds about 260,000 distinct CDR3 sequences, with 36% as singletons. The chain links TRBV2 to TRBJ2-4; D not resolved. The sequence came from a girl between 10 and 17 years old with multiple sclerosis. Sequencing used blood. The CDR3 sequence is CASSTRLNIQYF. The CDR3 coding sequence is TGTGCCAGCAGCACCCGCTTAAACATTCAGTACTTC.